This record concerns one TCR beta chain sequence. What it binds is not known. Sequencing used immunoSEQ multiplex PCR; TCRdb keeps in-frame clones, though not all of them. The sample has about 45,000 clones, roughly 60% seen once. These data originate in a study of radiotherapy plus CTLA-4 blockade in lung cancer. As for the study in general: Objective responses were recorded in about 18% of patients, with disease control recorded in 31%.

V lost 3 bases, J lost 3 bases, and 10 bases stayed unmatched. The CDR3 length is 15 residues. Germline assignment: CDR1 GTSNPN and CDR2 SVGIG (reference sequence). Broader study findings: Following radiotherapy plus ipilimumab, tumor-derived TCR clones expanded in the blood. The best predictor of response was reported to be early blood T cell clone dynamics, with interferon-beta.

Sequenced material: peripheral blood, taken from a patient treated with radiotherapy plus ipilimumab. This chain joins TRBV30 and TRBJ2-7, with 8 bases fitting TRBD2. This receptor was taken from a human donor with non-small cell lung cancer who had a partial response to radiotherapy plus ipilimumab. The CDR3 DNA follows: TGTGCCTGGAGCTCTCAGACTAGCGCGATCTACGAGCAGTACTTC. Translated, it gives CAWSSQTSAIYEQYF.